The 5 T cell receptor beta chains below were found in one sample sequenced in a study of early T cells in non-severe SARS-CoV-2 infection. TCRdb itself ran the 5' RACE reads through MiXCR, one entry per CDR3 protein. The data contain more than 20,000 distinct CDR3 sequences, 4.4% of them singletons. What was sequenced was whole blood. The receptors derive from an adult who was a healthcare worker with PCR-confirmed SARS-CoV-2 infection or an uninfected control (not recorded which).

This clonotype was counted many times. The CDR3 sequence is CASSLGSWQGYSPLHF. For the CDR3, the DNA is TGTGCCAGCAGCTTAGGGAGTTGGCAGGGTTATTCACCCCTCCACTTT. This chain uses TRBV7-2 with TRBJ1-6; perhaps TRBD1 as D (5 bases). Germline CDR1 reads SGHTA; CDR2 reads FQGNSA. The CDR3 runs 16 residues. V was shortened by 1 base and J by 8 bases, with 15 bases between the two germline ends.

This sequence joins TRBV20-1 and TRBJ1-1; D unresolved. Germline values: CDR1 DFQATT, CDR2 SNEGSKA (reference sequence). The CDR3 is made up of 14 amino acids. V was clipped by 3 bases and J by 1 base, with 12 bases between them. The CDR3 bases are TGCAGTGCTAGGACCGAGGGCACGAACACTGAAGCTTTCTTT. This gives the protein CSARTEGTNTEAFF.

As to this clonotype: A much larger clone lies one base from this, so it may be a read error. This chain connects TRBV7-2 to TRBJ2-3; D is perhaps TRBD1 (7 bases). Germline V gene data show CDR1 as SGHTA and CDR2 as FQGNSA. V lost 5 bases and J lost 6, with 18 bases in between. The CDR3 consists of 15 residues. CDR3 protein: CASSPSRGAADTQYF. For the CDR3, the DNA is TGTGCCAGCAGCCCCAGCAGGGGGGCCGCCGATACGCAGTATTTT.

This clonotype was seen at least ten times. The chain combines TRBV6-2 or TRBV6-3 with TRBJ2-3, with TRBD2 matching 7 bases. Looked up from germline, CDR1 is MNHEY and CDR2 is SVGEGT. The CDR3 covers 16 residues. J was trimmed by 4 bases and V by 1 base; bases with no gene match: 8. CDR3 in amino acids: CASSYYRTRGADTQYF. The CDR3 DNA reads as TGTGCCAGCAGTTACTATCGGACTAGAGGAGCAGATACGCAGTATTTT.

This clonotype was seen a few times. The chain has TRBV7-8 and TRBJ1-1; 7 nucleotides line up with TRBD1. Trimming took 4 bases from V and 4 from J; bases not matched to a gene: 6. The CDR3 has 14 amino acids. CDR1 and CDR2 (germline): SGHVS, FQNEAQ. The CDR3 DNA is TGTGCCAGCAGCTCCCGACAGGGAATCACTGAAGCTTTCTTT. It is translated as CASSSRQGITEAFF.